This is a list of T cell receptor beta chains from one sample in a study of cytomegalovirus exposure and HLA in healthy donors. Method: immunoSEQ multiplex PCR; TCRdb's copy keeps in-frame clones and lacks some. The repertoire consists of 95,000 to 150,000 clones, with around three quarters occurring once and the leading ten covering around 3.5%. Sequenced sample: PBMCs. These receptors were taken from a human donor in good health. The CDR3 runs from the conserved cysteine through the conserved F or W. Each record gives: clone size, V gene, CDR3 protein. Rows give clone size only sometimes, using once, few, many, or a class for an expanded clone.

NA,TRBV25-1,CASSDASGISYNEQFF
NA,TRBV11-2,CASSPPGQLNTEAFF
NA,TRBV5-6,CASSLGPGGTEAFF
NA,TRBV5-1,CASSSGQGFSYEQYF
few,TRBV15,CATSRTGNEKLFF
few,TRBV29-1,CSVTGTGTYEQYF
NA,TRBV28,CASSLYTGGNYGYTF
NA,TRBV9,CASSVTGLARQETQYF
NA,TRBV28,CVTQGQGNTGELFF
NA,TRBV7-3,CASSTQYQETQYF
NA,TRBV18,CASSLGLAGSSEQYF
NA,TRBV23-1,CASSHTATATNEKLFF
NA,TRBV28,CASSYGPRVSSGNTIYF
NA,TRBV6-4,CASSEHSNNSPLHF
NA,TRBV5-1,CASSLEAQAEGQPQHF
NA,TRBV7-8,CASSLEYGYGYTF
NA,TRBV10-1,CASSAGGSDTQYF
once,TRBV7-2,CASTLTSRVADTQYF
NA,TRBV15,CATRVPGSYEQYF
NA,TRBV28,CASSLPLGLAGAHNEQFF
NA,TRBV25-1,CASSESGPTYEQYF
NA,TRBV9,CASSAQDTTYNEQFF
NA,TRBV5-1,CASSGQGAGRGSSYNEQFF
NA,TRBV18,CASSPPAGERNTIYF
NA,TRBV28,CASRDTTDTQYF
once,TRBV4-1,CASSQDAGGSKTQYF
NA,TRBV28,CASSRQGYEQYF
NA,TRBV5-1,CASSSTGLNYGYTF
NA,TRBV6-1,CASTPGAANTEAFF
NA,TRBV28,CASSWGVGEQFF
NA,TRBV28,CASNPRGTGYYEQYF
few,TRBV27,CASSKDRASGNTIYF
NA,TRBV29-1,CSVGTVLQGTEAFF
few,TRBV5-8,CASRRTGGGLNQPQHF
NA,TRBV27,CASSQGWAAKNIQYF
NA,TRBV6-5,CASRKTRSAAYEQYF
NA,TRBV12-5,CASGGIRETQYF
few,TRBV10-1,CASRTGINTGELFF
NA,TRBV6-1,CASSASIRLAGDEQYF